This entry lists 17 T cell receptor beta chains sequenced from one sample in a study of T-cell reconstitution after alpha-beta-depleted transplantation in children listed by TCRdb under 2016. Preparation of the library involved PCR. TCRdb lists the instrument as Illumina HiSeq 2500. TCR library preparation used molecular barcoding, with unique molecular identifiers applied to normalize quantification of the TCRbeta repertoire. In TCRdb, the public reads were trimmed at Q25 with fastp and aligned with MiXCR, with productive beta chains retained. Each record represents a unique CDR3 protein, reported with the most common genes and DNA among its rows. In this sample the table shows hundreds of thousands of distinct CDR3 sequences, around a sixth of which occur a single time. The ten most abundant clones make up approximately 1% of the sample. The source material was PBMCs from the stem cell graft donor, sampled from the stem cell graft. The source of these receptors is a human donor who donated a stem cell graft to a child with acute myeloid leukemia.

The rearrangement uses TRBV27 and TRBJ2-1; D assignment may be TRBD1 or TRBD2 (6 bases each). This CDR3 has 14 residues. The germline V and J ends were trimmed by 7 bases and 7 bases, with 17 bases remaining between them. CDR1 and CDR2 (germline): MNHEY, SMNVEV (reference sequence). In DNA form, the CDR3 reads TGTGCCAGCACTCTTCGAGGGGGGTTTAATGAGCAGTTCTTC. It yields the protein CASTLRGGFNEQFF.

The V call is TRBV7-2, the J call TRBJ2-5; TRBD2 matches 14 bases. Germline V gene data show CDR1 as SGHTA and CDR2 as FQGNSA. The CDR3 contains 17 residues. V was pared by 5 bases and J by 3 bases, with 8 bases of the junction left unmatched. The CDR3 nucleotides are TGTGCCAGCAGCGAAGGGACTAGCGGGGGAATTGAAGAGACCCAGTACTTC. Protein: CASSEGTSGGIEETQYF.

Written as DNA, the CDR3 is TGTGCCAGCAGCCAAGATTACCACGAGCAGTACTTC. It encodes CASSQDYHEQYF. The gene calls are TRBV14 and TRBJ2-7; D unclear. The CDR3 totals 12 residues. Trimming took off 0 bases at V and 5 bases at J, with 5 bases between the two ends. Germline CDR1 is SGHDN and CDR2 is FVKESK.

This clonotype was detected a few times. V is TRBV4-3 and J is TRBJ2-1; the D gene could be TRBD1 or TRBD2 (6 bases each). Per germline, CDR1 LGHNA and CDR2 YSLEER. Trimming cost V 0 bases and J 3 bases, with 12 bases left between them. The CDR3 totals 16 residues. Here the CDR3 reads CASSQDPGEVYNEQFF. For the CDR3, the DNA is TGCGCCAGCAGCCAAGATCCAGGGGAGGTCTACAATGAGCAGTTCTTC.

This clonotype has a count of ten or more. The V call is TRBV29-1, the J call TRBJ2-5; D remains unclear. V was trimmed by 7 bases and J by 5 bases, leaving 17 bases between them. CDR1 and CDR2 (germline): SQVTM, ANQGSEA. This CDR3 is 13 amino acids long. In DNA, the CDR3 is TGCAGCGCCGGCCTTAAGGCCCCGGAGACCCAGTACTTC. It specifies CSAGLKAPETQYF.

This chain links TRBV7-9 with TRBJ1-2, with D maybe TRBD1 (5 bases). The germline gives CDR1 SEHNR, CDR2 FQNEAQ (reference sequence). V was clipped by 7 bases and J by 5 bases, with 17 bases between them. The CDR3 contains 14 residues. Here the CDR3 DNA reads TGTGCCAGCACCGGGGCAGGGCGGAGGTATGGCTACACCTTC. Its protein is CASTGAGRRYGYTF.

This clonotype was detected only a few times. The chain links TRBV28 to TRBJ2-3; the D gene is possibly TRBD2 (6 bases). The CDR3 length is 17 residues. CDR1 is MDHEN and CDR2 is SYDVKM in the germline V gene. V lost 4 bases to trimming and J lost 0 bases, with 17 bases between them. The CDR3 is CASSYFAAGRSTDTQYF. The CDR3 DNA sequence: TGTGCCAGCAGTTACTTCGCGGCGGGGCGGAGCACAGATACGCAGTATTTT.

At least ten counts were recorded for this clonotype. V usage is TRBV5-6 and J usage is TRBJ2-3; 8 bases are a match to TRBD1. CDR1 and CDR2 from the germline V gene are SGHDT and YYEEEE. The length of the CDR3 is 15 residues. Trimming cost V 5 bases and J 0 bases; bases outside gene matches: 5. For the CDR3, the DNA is TGTGCCAGCAGTTCAGGGGGCCGGAGCACAGATACGCAGTATTTT. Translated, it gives CASSSGGRSTDTQYF. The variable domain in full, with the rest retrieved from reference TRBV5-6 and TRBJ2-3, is DAGVTQSPTHLIKTRGQQVTLRCSPKSGHDTVSWYQQALGQGPQFIFQYYEEEERQRGNFPDRFSGHQFPNYSSELNVNALLLGDSALYLCASSSGGRSTDTQYFGPGTRLTVL.

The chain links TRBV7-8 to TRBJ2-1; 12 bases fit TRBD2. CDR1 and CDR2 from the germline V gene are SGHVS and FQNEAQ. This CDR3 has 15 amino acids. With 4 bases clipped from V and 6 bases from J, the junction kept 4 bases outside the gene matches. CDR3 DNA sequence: TGTGCCAGCAGCTCTAGCGGGGGGGCTACCAATGAGCAGTTCTTC. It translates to CASSSSGGATNEQFF.

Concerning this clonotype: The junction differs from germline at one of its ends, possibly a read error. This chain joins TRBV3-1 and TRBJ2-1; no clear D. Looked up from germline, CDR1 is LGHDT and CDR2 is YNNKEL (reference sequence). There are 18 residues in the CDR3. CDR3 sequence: CTSCWRVVLSSSYNEQFF. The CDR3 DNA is TGTACCAGCTGTTGGCGCGTGGTTCTTTCTTCATCCTACAATGAGCAGTTCTTC.

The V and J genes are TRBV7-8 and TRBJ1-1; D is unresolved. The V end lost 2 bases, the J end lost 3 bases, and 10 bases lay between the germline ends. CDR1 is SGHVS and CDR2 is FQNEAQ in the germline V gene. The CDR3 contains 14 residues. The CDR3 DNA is TGTGCCAGCAGCTTAATACGGCCCCACACTGAAGCTTTCTTT. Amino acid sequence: CASSLIRPHTEAFF.

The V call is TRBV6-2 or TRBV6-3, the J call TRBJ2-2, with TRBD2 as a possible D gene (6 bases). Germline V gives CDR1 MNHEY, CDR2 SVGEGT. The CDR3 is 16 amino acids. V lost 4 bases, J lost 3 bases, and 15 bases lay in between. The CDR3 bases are TGTGCCAGCAGTTTCTCCCCCGGGAGATACACCGGGGAGCTGTTTTTT. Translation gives CASSFSPGRYTGELFF.

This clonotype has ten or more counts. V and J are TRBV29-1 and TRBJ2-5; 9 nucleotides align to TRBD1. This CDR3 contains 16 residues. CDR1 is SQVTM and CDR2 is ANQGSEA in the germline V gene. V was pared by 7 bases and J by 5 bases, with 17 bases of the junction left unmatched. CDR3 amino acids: CSGERLLTGGWETQYF. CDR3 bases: TGCAGCGGGGAGCGGCTCTTAACAGGGGGCTGGGAGACCCAGTACTTC.

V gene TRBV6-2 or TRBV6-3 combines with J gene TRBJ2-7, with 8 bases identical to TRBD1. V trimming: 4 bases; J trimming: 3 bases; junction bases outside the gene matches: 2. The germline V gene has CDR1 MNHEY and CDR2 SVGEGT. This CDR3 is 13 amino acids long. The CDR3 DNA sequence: TGTGCCAGCAGTTGGACAGGGCACTACGAGCAGTACTTC. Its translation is CASSWTGHYEQYF.

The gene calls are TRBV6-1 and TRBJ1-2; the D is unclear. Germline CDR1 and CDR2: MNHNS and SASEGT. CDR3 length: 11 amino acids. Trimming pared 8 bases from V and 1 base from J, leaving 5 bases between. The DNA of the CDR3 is TGTGCCAGCTCAGATAACTATGGCTACACCTTC. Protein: CASSDNYGYTF.

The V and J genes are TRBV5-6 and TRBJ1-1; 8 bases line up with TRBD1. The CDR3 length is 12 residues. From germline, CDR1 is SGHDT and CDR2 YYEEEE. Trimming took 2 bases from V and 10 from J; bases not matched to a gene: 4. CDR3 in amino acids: CASSFQGAGAFF. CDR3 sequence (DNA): TGTGCCAGCAGCTTCCAGGGGGCTGGAGCTTTCTTT.

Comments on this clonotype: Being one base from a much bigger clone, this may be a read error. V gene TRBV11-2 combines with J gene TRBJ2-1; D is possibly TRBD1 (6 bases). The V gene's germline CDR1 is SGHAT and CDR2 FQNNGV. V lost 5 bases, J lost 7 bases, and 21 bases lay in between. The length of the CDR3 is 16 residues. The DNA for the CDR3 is TGTGCCAGCAGCCCCAGATACGGGGACACGGAGAATGAGCAGTTCTTC. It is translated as CASSPRYGDTENEQFF.